The rows below give T cell receptor beta chains drawn from one sample of a study of cytotoxic CD8 clonotypes in ibrutinib-treated CLL. The data were produced by immunoSEQ multiplex PCR, yet TCRdb's version contains in-frame clones alone and is incomplete. The profile shows 110,000 to 150,000 clones, about 76% of them singletons. Material: PBMCs, obtained after 24 months of ibrutinib treatment. These receptors all come from a human donor with chronic lymphocytic leukemia. Each CDR3 is given with its conserved first and last residue. D genes are given only for firm matches. Size values are once, few and many counts, or a class for expanded clones, and some rows have none.

clone_size	v_call	d_call	j_call	cdr3_aa	cdr3_nt
-	TRBV30	-	TRBJ1-2	CASGGPQGSFYGYTF	TGTGCCTCCGGGGGGCCACAGGGTTCCTTCTATGGCTACACCTTC
-	TRBV7-9	-	TRBJ2-7	CASSLGTESYEQYF	TGTGCCAGCAGCTTAGGGACAGAATCCTACGAGCAGTACTTC
once	TRBV11-2	TRBD1	TRBJ2-5	CASSPRTGGWETQYF	TGTGCCAGCAGTCCTCGGACAGGGGGTTGGGAGACCCAGTACTTC
-	TRBV29-1	-	TRBJ2-1	CSVSDEQFF	TGCAGCGTTTCCGATGAGCAGTTCTTC
-	TRBV15	-	TRBJ2-3	CATSRDPPDTQYF	TGTGCCACCAGCAGAGATCCCCCTGATACGCAGTATTTT
-	TRBV25-1	-	TRBJ1-2	CASSEGDTLDYGYTF	TGTGCCAGCAGTGAGGGGGACACCCTGGACTATGGCTACACCTTC
-	TRBV29-1	-	TRBJ1-1	CSVVRGRGTEAFF	TGCAGCGTTGTTCGGGGGCGGGGTACTGAAGCTTTCTTT
-	TRBV21-1	-	TRBJ2-7	CASSPLVVGSYEQYF	TGTGCCAGCAGCCCCCTCGTCGTCGGCTCCTACGAGCAGTACTTC
few	TRBV18	-	TRBJ1-5	CASSQGTENQPQHF	TGTGCCAGCTCACAAGGGACCGAGAATCAGCCCCAGCATTTT
-	TRBV21-1	-	TRBJ2-2	CASSKSPTGGAPGSGELFF	TGTGCCAGCAGCAAAAGCCCCACAGGGGGCGCGCCGGGCAGCGGGGAGCTGTTTTTT
-	TRBV7-3	TRBD1	TRBJ1-6	CASSMTGGYDSPLHF	TGTGCCAGCAGCATGACAGGGGGTTATGATTCACCCCTCCACTTT
-	TRBV18	TRBD1	TRBJ1-4	CASSPPGQGEEKLFF	TGTGCCAGCTCACCTCCGGGACAGGGGGAAGAAAAACTGTTTTTT
few	TRBV7-8	TRBD1	TRBJ2-7	CASSPRTGAVSYEQYF	TGTGCCAGCAGCCCTCGAACAGGGGCGGTTTCCTACGAGCAGTACTTC
-	TRBV5-5	-	TRBJ1-1	CASSLDGYNTEAFF	TGTGCCAGCAGCTTGGACGGGTATAACACTGAAGCTTTCTTT
-	TRBV29-1	-	TRBJ1-6	CSVGQDNSPLHF	TGCAGCGTGGGGCAGGATAATTCACCCCTCCACTTT
-	TRBV18	TRBD1	TRBJ1-3	CASSRTGGSSGNTIYF	TGTGCCAGCTCACGAACAGGGGGTTCCTCTGGAAACACCATATATTTT
-	TRBV7-2	-	TRBJ2-5	CASSPLRGEETQYF	TGTGCCAGCAGCCCCCTAAGGGGCGAAGAGACCCAGTACTTC
-	TRBV10-3	TRBD1	TRBJ1-1	CAISDGTGTEAFF	TGTGCCATCAGTGATGGGACAGGGACTGAAGCTTTCTTT
-	TRBV25-1	-	TRBJ2-1	CASSEYGYNEQFF	TGTGCCAGCAGTGAATACGGCTACAATGAGCAGTTCTTC
few	TRBV2	-	TRBJ2-3	CASSVVRPSTDTQYF	TGTGCCAGCAGTGTGGTCAGGCCAAGCACAGATACGCAGTATTTT
-	TRBV19	-	TRBJ2-5	CASSDGGHEETQYF	TGTGCCAGTAGTGACGGGGGACACGAAGAGACCCAGTACTTC
-	TRBV15	-	TRBJ2-3	CATSRDLGLVDTQYF	TGTGCCACCAGCAGAGACCTGGGGCTGGTAGATACGCAGTATTTT
-	TRBV7-7	TRBD2	TRBJ2-7	CASSLGRGYEQYF	TGTGCTAGCAGCCTAGGGAGGGGCTACGAGCAGTACTTC
-	TRBV7-6	-	TRBJ1-4	CASSPAPATNEKLFF	TGTGCCAGCAGCCCGGCACCCGCAACTAATGAAAAACTGTTTTTT
-	TRBV6-5	TRBD1	TRBJ1-3	CASRETGAGNTIYF	TGTGCCAGCAGAGAGACAGGGGCTGGAAACACCATATATTTT
-	TRBV2	TRBD2	TRBJ2-3	CASSELAGASTDTQYF	TGTGCCAGCAGTGAACTAGCGGGGGCTAGCACAGATACGCAGTATTTT
-	TRBV5-1	-	TRBJ2-5	CASSRDSQQETQYF	TGCGCCAGCAGCCGCGACAGCCAACAAGAGACCCAGTACTTC
-	TRBV7-9	-	TRBJ2-2	CARGGTGELFF	TGTGCCAGGGGAGGAACCGGGGAGCTGTTTTTT
-	TRBV28	TRBD1	TRBJ1-2	CASSLGTVTGGYTF	TGTGCCAGCAGTTTAGGGACAGTGACAGGTGGCTACACCTTC
many	TRBV7-2	-	TRBJ2-5	CASSPPNWWETQYF	TGTGCCAGCAGCCCGCCCAACTGGTGGGAGACCCAGTACTTC
-	TRBV18	-	TRBJ2-7	CASSPRSPRRAYEQYF	TGTGCCAGCTCACCACGGAGCCCCCGGAGGGCCTACGAGCAGTACTTC
few	TRBV15	-	TRBJ1-4	CATSRAPTEKLFF	TGTGCCACCAGCAGGGCCCCGACCGAAAAACTGTTTTTT
-	TRBV4-1	-	TRBJ1-2	CASSQDGSRVLRGYTF	TGCGCCAGCAGCCAAGATGGCTCCCGCGTTTTGAGAGGCTACACCTTC
-	TRBV7-2	-	TRBJ1-2	CASSRATGANYGYTF	TGTGCCAGCAGCCGAGCGACGGGCGCTAACTATGGCTACACCTTC
-	TRBV6-6	-	TRBJ2-7	CASSYLGPYEQYF	TGTGCCAGCAGTTATTTAGGCCCCTACGAGCAGTACTTC
-	TRBV4-3	TRBD1	TRBJ1-3	CASSQDRPSSGNTIYF	TGCGCCAGCAGCCAGGACAGGCCCTCCTCTGGAAACACCATATATTTT
-	TRBV5-1	-	TRBJ2-5	CASSLGKETQYF	TGCGCCAGCAGCTTGGGGAAAGAGACCCAGTACTTC
-	TRBV30	TRBD2	TRBJ2-5	CAWSASGGQETQYF	TGTGCCTGGAGTGCAAGCGGGGGCCAAGAGACCCAGTACTTC
-	TRBV11-2	TRBD1	TRBJ2-7	CASSLLPGTAYEQYF	TGTGCCAGCAGCTTATTGCCCGGGACAGCCTACGAGCAGTACTTC
once	TRBV5-8	-	TRBJ1-1	CASTLDTTPTEAFF	TGTGCCAGCACCCTGGACACCACCCCCACTGAAGCTTTCTTT
-	TRBV6-6	TRBD1	TRBJ1-2	CASSYSGQEYGYTF	TGTGCCAGCAGTTACTCTGGACAGGAGTATGGCTACACCTTC
-	TRBV9	TRBD2	TRBJ2-3	CASSVRWWGGDTQYF	TGTGCCAGCAGCGTTCGATGGTGGGGGGGAGATACGCAGTATTTT
-	TRBV6-5	-	TRBJ1-4	CASSYPLGKLFF	TGTGCCAGCAGTTACCCCCTGGGGAAACTGTTTTTT
-	TRBV7-9	-	TRBJ2-7	CASSPGDPGNEQYF	TGTGCCAGCAGCCCCGGGGACCCGGGCAACGAGCAGTACTTC
-	TRBV6-4	TRBD1	TRBJ1-5	CASSPDTGANQPQHF	TGTGCCAGCAGCCCCGACACAGGGGCCAATCAGCCCCAGCATTTT
-	TRBV4-1	TRBD1	TRBJ1-4	CASSQDRPGGREKLFF	TGCGCCAGCAGCCAAGATCGGCCAGGGGGCAGGGAAAAACTGTTTTTT
-	TRBV23-1	TRBD1	TRBJ2-7	CASSQSRSRRDRVF	TGCGCCAGCAGTCAATCCCGGAGTAGGCGGGACAGGGTTTTC
-	TRBV5-1	-	TRBJ2-2	CASSLAPGGANTGELFF	TGCGCCAGCAGCTTGGCCCCTGGGGGAGCGAACACCGGGGAGCTGTTTTTT
-	TRBV18	-	TRBJ1-1	CASSPTTNRDTTEAFF	TGTGCCAGCTCACCTACAACCAACCGGGACACCACTGAAGCTTTCTTT
-	TRBV20-1	-	TRBJ1-2	CSALRPYGYTF	TGCAGTGCCCTAAGACCGTATGGCTACACCTTC
-	TRBV5-1	TRBD1	TRBJ1-4	CASSFYRQGREGKLFF	TGCGCCAGCAGCTTTTATCGACAGGGAAGGGAAGGAAAACTGTTTTTT
few	TRBV12-5	-	TRBJ2-6	CASGSGFGANVLTF	TGTGCTAGTGGTTCGGGGTTTGGGGCCAACGTCCTGACTTTC
-	TRBV11-1	-	TRBJ1-1	CASSLAENTEAFF	TGTGCCAGCAGCTTGGCAGAAAACACTGAAGCTTTCTTT
medium-sized	TRBV30	-	TRBJ2-2	CAFARGWAGELFF	TGTGCCTTCGCACGTGGGTGGGCCGGGGAGCTGTTTTTT
few	TRBV7-3	-	TRBJ2-5	CASSPKGGGTQETQYF	TGTGCCAGCAGCCCCAAGGGGGGGGGAACCCAAGAGACCCAGTACTTC
-	TRBV9	TRBD1	TRBJ2-2	CASSVGRGYGELFF	TGTGCCAGCAGCGTAGGCAGGGGGTACGGGGAGCTGTTTTTT
-	TRBV5-5	TRBD1	TRBJ2-7	CASSLGGTGALPYEQYF	TGTGCCAGCAGCTTGGGTGGGACAGGGGCATTACCCTACGAGCAGTACTTC